This record concerns one T cell receptor beta chain sequence. Only in-frame clones appear in the TCRdb table, and some are missing; sequencing was by immunoSEQ multiplex PCR. Here the sample spans approximately 490,000 clones, approximately 86% being singletons. This sample is part of a study of blood T cell repertoires in COVID-19. The junction had 0 bases not matched to a gene; V was cut back by 0 bases and J by 6 bases. This CDR3 spans 15 amino acids. Looked up from germline, CDR1 is KGHSH and CDR2 is LQKENI. The chain is built from TRBV18 and TRBJ2-3; the match to TRBD2 covers 13 bases. The sequencing sample was made of PBMCs or T cells enriched from blood (not recorded which). This sequence originates from a woman aged 18 to 35 who had recovered from COVID-19. The CDR3, as DNA: TGTGCCAGCTCACCACCGGGACTAGCGGGGGATACGCAGTATTTT. Protein: CASSPPGLAGDTQYF.